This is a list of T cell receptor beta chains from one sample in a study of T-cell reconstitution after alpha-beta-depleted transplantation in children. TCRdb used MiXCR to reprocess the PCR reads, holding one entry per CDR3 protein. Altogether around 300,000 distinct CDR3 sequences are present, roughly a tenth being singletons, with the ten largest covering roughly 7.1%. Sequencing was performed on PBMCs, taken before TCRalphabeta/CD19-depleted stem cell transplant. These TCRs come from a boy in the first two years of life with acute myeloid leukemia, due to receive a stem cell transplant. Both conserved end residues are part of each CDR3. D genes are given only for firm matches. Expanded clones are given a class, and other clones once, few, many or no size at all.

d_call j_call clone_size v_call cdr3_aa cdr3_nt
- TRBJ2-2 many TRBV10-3 CATEEGQNTGELFF TGTGCCACCGAAGAGGGACAGAACACCGGGGAGCTGTTTTTT
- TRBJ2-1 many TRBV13 CASSVGLAGGNEQFF TGTGCCAGCAGCGTGGGACTGGCGGGCGGTAATGAGCAGTTCTTC
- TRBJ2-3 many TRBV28 CASSVTPGRLSTDTQYF TGTGCCAGCAGTGTCACGCCAGGGAGGCTAAGCACAGATACGCAGTATTTT
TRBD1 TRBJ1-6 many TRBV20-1 CSARDFQGVNSPLHF TGCAGTGCTAGAGATTTTCAGGGGGTCAATTCACCCCTCCACTTT
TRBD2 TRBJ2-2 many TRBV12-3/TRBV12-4 CASSPQRGLSTGELFF TGTGCCAGCAGTCCTCAGCGGGGGCTGAGCACCGGGGAGCTGTTTTTT
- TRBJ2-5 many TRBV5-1 CASSLRGDQETQYF TGCGCCAGCAGCTTGAGGGGGGACCAAGAGACCCAGTACTTC
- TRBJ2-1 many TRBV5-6 CASSLAMWAAGEQFF TGTGCCAGCAGCTTGGCCATGTGGGCAGCAGGTGAGCAGTTCTTC
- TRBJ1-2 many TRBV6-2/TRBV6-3 CASSRGYGYTF TGTGCCAGCAGTCGAGGCTATGGCTACACCTTC
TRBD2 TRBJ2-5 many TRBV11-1 CASSPWTSGRKETQYF TGTGCCAGCAGCCCTTGGACTAGCGGGAGAAAAGAGACCCAGTACTTC
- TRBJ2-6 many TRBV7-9 CASSRENVLTF TGTGCCAGCAGCCGAGAAAACGTCCTGACTTTC
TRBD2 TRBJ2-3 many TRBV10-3 CAISGGLAYTDTQYF TGTGCCATCAGTGGGGGACTAGCGTACACAGATACGCAGTATTTT
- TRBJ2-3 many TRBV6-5 CASSSLGAEGTQYF TGTGCCAGCAGTTCCTTAGGGGCGGAGGGTACGCAGTATTTT
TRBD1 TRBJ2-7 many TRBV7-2 CASSLAWTGYEQYF TGTGCCAGCAGCTTAGCCTGGACAGGGTACGAGCAGTACTTC
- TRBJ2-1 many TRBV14 CASSQARGAAYNEQFF TGTGCCAGCAGCCAAGCACGCGGGGCCGCCTACAATGAGCAGTTCTTC
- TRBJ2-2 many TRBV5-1 CASSLSTTGELFF TGCGCCAGCAGCTTGAGTACTACCGGGGAGCTGTTTTTT
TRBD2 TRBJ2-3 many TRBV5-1 CASSSTLAGSTDTQYF TGCGCCAGCAGCTCCACCCTAGCGGGGTCCACAGATACGCAGTATTTT
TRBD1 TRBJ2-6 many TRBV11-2 CASRSGTGGSGANVLTF TGTGCCAGCAGGTCCGGGACAGGGGGCTCTGGGGCCAACGTCCTGACTTTC
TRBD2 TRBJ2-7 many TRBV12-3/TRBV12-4 CASSLRLAGAYEQYF TGTGCCAGCAGTCTACGACTAGCGGGAGCCTACGAGCAGTACTTC
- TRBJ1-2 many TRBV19 CASRKDGYTF TGTGCCAGTAGGAAAGATGGCTACACCTTC
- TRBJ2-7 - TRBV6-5 CASSYRSGTPAYEQYF TGTGCCAGCAGTTACAGGTCCGGGACACCGGCCTACGAGCAGTACTTC
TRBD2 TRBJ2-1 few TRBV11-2 CASSFSRRGDEQFF TGTGCCAGCAGCTTCTCGAGGCGGGGGGATGAGCAGTTCTTC
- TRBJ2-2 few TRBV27 CASSLKRLSANTGELFF TGTGCCAGCAGTTTAAAAAGACTCAGCGCGAACACCGGGGAGCTGTTTTTT
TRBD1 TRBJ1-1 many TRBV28 CASSLGDRGAEAFF TGTGCCAGCAGTTTGGGGGACAGGGGCGCTGAAGCTTTCTTT
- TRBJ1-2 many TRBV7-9 CASSLALSHRETYGYTF TGTGCCAGCAGCTTAGCGCTATCGCACAGGGAGACCTATGGCTACACCTTC
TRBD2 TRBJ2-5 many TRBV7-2 CASRAQAGGLRETQYF TGTGCCAGCAGAGCCCAAGCGGGGGGGCTCAGGGAGACCCAGTACTTC
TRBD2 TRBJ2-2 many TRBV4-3 CASSQDMGTSGAQELFF TGCGCCAGCAGCCAAGACATGGGGACTAGCGGGGCCCAGGAGCTGTTTTTT
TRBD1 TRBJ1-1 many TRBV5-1 CASSLGGQGITEAFF TGCGCCAGCAGCTTGGGGGGACAGGGTATCACTGAAGCTTTCTTT
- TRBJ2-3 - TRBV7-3 CASSSLTSTDTQYF TGTGCCAGCAGCTCCCTTACTAGCACAGATACGCAGTATTTT
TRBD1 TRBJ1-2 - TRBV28 CASSFSRGQGGYGYTF TGTGCCAGCAGTTTCTCGCGGGGACAGGGCGGCTATGGCTACACCTTC
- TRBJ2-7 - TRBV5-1 CASSLEGAFSYEQYF TGCGCCAGCAGCTTGGAGGGCGCGTTCTCCTACGAGCAGTACTTC
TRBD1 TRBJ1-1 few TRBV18 CASSLSDRTNTEAFF TGTGCCAGCTCACTGTCGGACAGGACGAACACTGAAGCTTTCTTT
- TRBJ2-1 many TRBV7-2 CASSLVMGQIGFF TGTGCCAGCAGCTTAGTAATGGGGCAGATCGGGTTCTTC
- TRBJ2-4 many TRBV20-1 CSARGGEAKNIQYF TGCAGTGCTAGAGGGGGGGAGGCCAAAAACATTCAGTACTTC
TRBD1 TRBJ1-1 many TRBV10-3 CAITQTGSDTEAFF TGTGCCATCACCCAGACAGGGAGCGACACTGAAGCTTTCTTT
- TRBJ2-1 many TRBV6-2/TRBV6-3 CASSYFAGDEQFF TGTGCCAGCAGTTACTTTGCCGGCGATGAGCAGTTCTTC
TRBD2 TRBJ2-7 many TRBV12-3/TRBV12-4 CASRRGDFYEQYF TGTGCCAGCAGGCGGGGGGACTTCTACGAGCAGTACTTC
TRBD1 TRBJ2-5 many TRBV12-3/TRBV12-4 CASIPEGQQETQYF TGTGCCAGCATTCCCGAGGGACAGCAGGAGACCCAGTACTTC
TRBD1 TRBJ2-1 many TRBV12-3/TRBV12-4 CASHSGQGSGYNEQFF TGTGCCAGCCACTCGGGACAGGGGTCGGGGTACAATGAGCAGTTCTTC
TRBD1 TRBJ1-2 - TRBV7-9 CASSLGQGRETNYGYTF TGTGCCAGCAGCTTGGGACAGGGGAGGGAGACTAACTATGGCTACACCTTC
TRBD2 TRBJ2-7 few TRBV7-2 CASSPRFRGAYEQYF TGTGCCAGCAGCCCCCGTTTCCGGGGGGCCTACGAGCAGTACTTC
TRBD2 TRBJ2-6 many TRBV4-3 CASSRLATSGANVLTF TGCGCCAGCAGTCGACTAGCCACCTCTGGGGCCAACGTCCTGACTTTC
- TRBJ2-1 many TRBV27 CASTSSRERYNEQFF TGTGCCAGCACCAGTAGCAGGGAGAGGTACAATGAGCAGTTCTTC
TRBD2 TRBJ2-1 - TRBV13 CASSTRLAGAPYNEQFF TGTGCCAGCAGCACCCGACTAGCGGGAGCCCCCTACAATGAGCAGTTCTTC
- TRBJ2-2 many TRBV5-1 CASSPTPGDPNTGELFF TGCGCCAGCAGCCCTACACCAGGGGACCCTAACACCGGGGAGCTGTTTTTT
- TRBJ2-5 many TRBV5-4 CASSLVGKETQYF TGTGCCAGCAGCTTGGTGGGAAAAGAGACCCAGTACTTC
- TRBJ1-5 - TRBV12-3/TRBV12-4 CASSPRVSNQPQHF TGTGCCAGCAGCCCGAGGGTTAGCAATCAGCCCCAGCATTTT
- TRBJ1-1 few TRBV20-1 CSASGVGRTMNTEAFF TGCAGTGCTAGTGGTGTTGGGCGAACCATGAACACTGAAGCTTTCTTT
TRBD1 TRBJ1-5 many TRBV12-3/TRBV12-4 CASRSQGAGQPQHF TGTGCCAGCAGGTCTCAGGGGGCAGGTCAGCCCCAGCATTTT
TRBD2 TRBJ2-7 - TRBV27 CASSLAGVRYEQYF TGTGCCAGCAGCCTAGCGGGAGTGCGCTACGAGCAGTACTTC
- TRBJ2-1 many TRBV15 CATSRDPRYEQFF TGTGCCACCAGCAGAGATCCTCGTTATGAGCAGTTCTTC
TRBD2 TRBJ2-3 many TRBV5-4 CASSSTGLAGADTQYF TGTGCCAGCAGCTCGACCGGACTAGCGGGAGCAGATACGCAGTATTTT
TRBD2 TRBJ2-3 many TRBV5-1 CASSQRGGTSDTQYF TGCGCCAGCAGCCAGCGGGGGGGCACATCAGATACGCAGTATTTT
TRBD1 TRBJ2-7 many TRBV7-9 CASSRQGDVDEQYF TGTGCCAGCAGCCGACAGGGGGATGTGGACGAGCAGTACTTC
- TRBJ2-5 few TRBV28 CASSFSGRLRKETQYF TGTGCCAGCAGTTTCTCGGGACGCCTGAGGAAGGAGACCCAGTACTTC
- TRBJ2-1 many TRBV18 CASSPGVPEQFF TGTGCCAGCTCACCAGGGGTCCCTGAGCAGTTCTTC
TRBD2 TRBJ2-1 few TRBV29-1 CSVGLAGVDNEQFF TGCAGCGTGGGACTAGCGGGAGTCGACAATGAGCAGTTCTTC
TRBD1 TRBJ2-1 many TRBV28 CASSPSGRGRHNEQFF TGTGCCAGCAGTCCCTCGGGCAGGGGGCGCCACAATGAGCAGTTCTTC
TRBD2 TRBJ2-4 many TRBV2 CASSEALRGGAKNIQYF TGTGCCAGCAGTGAAGCGCTTCGGGGGGGGGCCAAAAACATTCAGTACTTC
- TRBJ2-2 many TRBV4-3 CASSQGGTGELFF TGTGCCAGCAGCCAGGGAGGAACCGGGGAGCTGTTTTTT
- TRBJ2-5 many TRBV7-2 CASSTGPGPQETQYF TGTGCCAGCAGTACCGGACCGGGACCACAAGAGACCCAGTACTTC